The sample holds one count of the clone carrying this T cell receptor (beta chain). The data derive from a study of neoadjuvant anti-PD-1 for oral cavity cancer. Sequencing used immunoSEQ multiplex PCR; TCRdb keeps in-frame clones, though not all of them. The repertoire includes about 72,000 clones, around four fifths of them detected once, and roughly 3.5% sits in the top ten. Here the sequenced sample was PBMCs, taken before nivolumab (anti-PD-1) treatment. The clonotype was recovered from a person aged 35-79 years with oral cavity squamous cell carcinoma.

CDR3 in DNA: TGTGCCAGCAGCTTTAATCGAGGAGAAGATACGCAGTATTTT. Residues: CASSFNRGEDTQYF. The J gene is TRBJ2-3, the V gene TRBV7-3, with D uncertain. This CDR3 has 14 residues. Germline V gene sequence: CDR1 SGHTA, CDR2 FQGTGA. The V end lost 3 bases, the J end lost 5 bases, and 12 bases lay between the germline ends. Using reference TRBV7-3 and TRBJ2-3 for the parts outside the CDR3, the full variable domain is GAGVSQTPSNKVTEKGKYVELRCDPISGHTALYWYRQSLGQGPEFLIYFQGTGAADDSGLPNDRFFAVRPEGSVSTLKIQRTERGDSAVYLCASSFNRGEDTQYFGPGTRLTVL.